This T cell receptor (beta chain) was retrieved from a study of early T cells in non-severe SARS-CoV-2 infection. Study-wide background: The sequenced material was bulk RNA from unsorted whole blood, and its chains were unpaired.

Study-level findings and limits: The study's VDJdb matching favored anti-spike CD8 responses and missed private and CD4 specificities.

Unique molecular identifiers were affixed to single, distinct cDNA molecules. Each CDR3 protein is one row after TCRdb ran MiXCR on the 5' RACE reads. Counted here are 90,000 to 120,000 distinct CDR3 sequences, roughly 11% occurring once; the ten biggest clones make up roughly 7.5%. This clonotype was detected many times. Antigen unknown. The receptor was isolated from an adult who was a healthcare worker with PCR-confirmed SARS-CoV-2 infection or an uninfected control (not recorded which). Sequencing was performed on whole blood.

For the CDR3, the DNA is TGTGCCAGCAGCTTGGCAGGCCGGGGCGCCGGGGAGCTGTTTTTT. It specifies CASSLAGRGAGELFF. The genes are TRBV7-8 and TRBJ2-2; TRBD1 or TRBD2 may be the D gene (5 bases each). The V gene's germline CDR1 is SGHVS and CDR2 FQNEAQ. V was cut by 3 bases and J by 6 bases, with 14 bases left in between. The CDR3 sequence is 15 residues long. Drawing the rest from reference TRBV7-8 and TRBJ2-2, the complete variable domain is GAGVSQSPRYKVAKRGQDVALRCDPISGHVSLFWYQQALGQGPEFLTYFQNEAQLDKSGLPSDRFFAERPEGSVSTLKIQRTQQEDSAVYLCASSLAGRGAGELFFGEGSRLTVL.